This note documents a single T cell receptor beta chain sequence. This entry is derived from a study of blood T cell repertoires in COVID-19. Assay used: immunoSEQ multiplex PCR; TCRdb lists only in-frame clones, some missing. The table shows more than 55,000 clones, with 73% occurring only once. Germline V lookup: CDR1 SNHLY, CDR2 FYNNEI. The CDR3 is 21 amino acids. Between the trimmed V and J ends, which lost 2 bases and 1 base, there was a span of 28 bases. This sequence originates from a woman aged 70-85 years with acute or convalescent COVID-19. Sequencing input: peripheral blood. The chain links TRBV2 to TRBJ2-3; a possible D gene is TRBD1 (6 bases). CDR3 bases: TGTGCCAGCAGTGAAACCCCGGGACAAAGGGATAGTTCTCGAGGCACAGATACGCAGTATTTT. Protein: CASSETPGQRDSSRGTDTQYF.